This section outlines one TCR beta chain sequence together with its context. This entry comes from a study of control samples from healthy donors and cancer patients. The CDR3 extends over 14 amino acids. Trimming shortened V by 5 bases and J by 2 bases, and 10 bases separated the two germline ends. CDR1 LNHDA and CDR2 SQIVND come from the germline V gene (reference sequence). Generated by immunoSEQ multiplex PCR, the TCRdb table keeps only in-frame clones and is missing some. The repertoire holds over 85,000 clones, just over 90% seen once, with 2% to 2.5% in the top ten. This chain joins TRBV19 and TRBJ1-3, with TRBD1 as a possible D gene (5 bases). The clonotype was recovered from a woman younger than 35 in good health. The sample consisted of blood. The CDR3 sequence is CASSPGGAGNTIYF. The CDR3 DNA follows: TGTGCCAGTAGTCCCGGGGGGGCTGGAAACACCATATATTTT.